The 24 T cell receptor beta chains reported below all come from one sample, sequenced in a study of shared clonotypes between healthy human individuals. This table comes from immunoSEQ multiplex PCR, and its TCRdb copy is limited to in-frame clones, with some not included. The table lists millions of clones, roughly 91% of them singletons, with 1.7% in the top ten. In the naive CD8 group, cells lacked CD45RO and were positively selected for CCR7, so terminally differentiated effector memory CD45RA+ cells were left out. The sequencing input was naive CD8+ T cells from PBMCs. The source is a man younger than 35 in good health. Some clones in this sample may be carry-over from other donors' samples.

The gene calls are TRBV9 and TRBJ1-5, with D maybe TRBD1 (5 bases). The CDR3 has 16 amino acids. Germline-derived CDR1 and CDR2 are SGDLS and YYNGEE. Trimming took 3 bases from V and 5 from J, leaving 18 bases between them. This CDR3 is CASSAGQFGGDQPQHF. CDR3 nucleotides: TGTGCCAGCAGCGCCGGTCAATTTGGGGGGGATCAGCCCCAGCATTTT.

The chain links TRBV7-6 to TRBJ2-7; D tentatively reads TRBD1 or TRBD2 (5 bases each). CDR3 length equals 14 residues. V gave up 2 bases and J gave up 3 bases, with 11 bases separating them. The V gene's germline CDR1 is SGHVS and CDR2 FNYEAQ. In nucleotides, the CDR3 is TGTGCCAGCAGCTTAAGTGAGGGGAACTACGAGCAGTACTTC. Encoded protein: CASSLSEGNYEQYF. The whole variable domain, filled in from reference TRBV7-6 and TRBJ2-7, reads GAGVSQSPRYKVTKRGQDVALRCDPISGHVSLYWYRQALGQGPEFLTYFNYEAQQDKSGLPNDRFSAERPEGSISTLTIQRTEQRDSAMYRCASSLSEGNYEQYFGPGTRLTVT.

This sequence joins TRBV4-2 and TRBJ2-1; 10 positions agree with TRBD2. V shed 0 bases, J shed 2 bases, and the junction held 4 bases outside the gene matches. The CDR3 runs to 17 residues. CDR1 and CDR2 from the germline V gene are LGHNA and YNFKEQ. Here the CDR3 DNA reads TGTGCCAGCAGCCAAGATTGGGGGACTAGCGCCTACAATGAGCAGTTCTTC. Translation gives CASSQDWGTSAYNEQFF.

This chain links TRBV7-9 with TRBJ2-7, with D possibly matching TRBD1 (7 bases). V lost 5 bases, J lost 2 bases, and 19 bases lay in between. The CDR3 is made up of 16 amino acids. Germline lookup yields CDR1 SEHNR and CDR2 FQNEAQ (reference sequence). This chain's CDR3 is CASSREEGQRPYEQYF. CDR3 in DNA: TGTGCCAGCAGCAGAGAGGAGGGACAGCGTCCCTACGAGCAGTACTTC.

The chain recombines TRBV6-1 with TRBJ2-7; D is possibly TRBD1 (5 bases). Trimming pared 6 bases from V and 0 bases from J, leaving 15 bases between. Germline lookup yields CDR1 MNHNS and CDR2 SASEGT. The CDR3 sequence is 15 residues long. CDR3 residues: CASRVGGHSSYEQYF. The CDR3 DNA follows: TGTGCCAGCAGAGTCGGCGGACACAGCTCCTACGAGCAGTACTTC.

This rearrangement joins TRBV11-2 to TRBJ2-1; TRBD2 agrees at 10 bases. The V segment lost 5 bases and the J segment 7 bases; nucleotides outside the gene matches: 2. The CDR3 covers 13 residues. Germline V lookup: CDR1 SGHAT, CDR2 FQNNGV. CDR3 region: CASSPTSGNEQFF. The CDR3 coding sequence is TGTGCCAGCAGCCCGACTAGCGGGAATGAGCAGTTCTTC.

This sequence joins TRBV5-6 and TRBJ2-1; possible D gene TRBD2, 6 bases. This CDR3 is 18 amino acids long. Trimming shortened V by 2 bases and J by 4 bases, and 22 bases separated the two germline ends. CDR1 and CDR2 (germline): SGHDT, YYEEEE. The CDR3 spells CASSLWSFTAGLYNEQFF. In DNA, the CDR3 is TGTGCCAGCAGCTTATGGTCTTTTACCGCGGGGTTATACAATGAGCAGTTCTTC.

This rearrangement joins TRBV5-6 to TRBJ2-1; D is ambiguous. The CDR3 length is 12 residues. Germline V gene data show CDR1 as SGHDT and CDR2 as YYEEEE. Trimming took 2 bases from V and 4 from J, leaving 4 bases between them. The CDR3 coding sequence is TGTGCCAGCAGCTTTAATTACAATGAGCAGTTCTTC. This gives the protein CASSFNYNEQFF.

This sequence joins TRBV11-2 and TRBJ2-5; D may be TRBD2 (5 bases). This CDR3 comprises 14 residues. V shed 5 bases and J shed 5 bases, with 15 bases lying between them. Per the germline V gene, CDR1 is SGHAT and CDR2 is FQNNGV. The CDR3 DNA reads TGTGCCAGCAGCCCTCTGGTGGGAGAGGAGACCCAGTACTTC. It translates to CASSPLVGEETQYF. Looking up the rest from reference TRBV11-2 and TRBJ2-5 gives the full variable domain: EAGVAQSPRYKIIEKRQSVAFWCNPISGHATLYWYQQILGQGPKLLIQFQNNGVVDDSQLPKDRFSAERLKGVDSTLKIQPAKLEDSAVYLCASSPLVGEETQYFGPGTRLLVL.

The rearrangement uses TRBV7-9 and TRBJ2-7, with D perhaps TRBD1 or TRBD2 (5 bases each). Germline V lookup: CDR1 SEHNR, CDR2 FQNEAQ (reference sequence). Trimming removed 3 bases from V and 2 bases from J, with 11 bases in between. The CDR3 extends over 14 amino acids. The CDR3 loop reads CASSFTGQTYEQYF. CDR3 DNA: TGTGCCAGCAGCTTTACGGGGCAGACCTACGAGCAGTACTTC. Supplemented by reference TRBV7-9 and TRBJ2-7, the full variable domain reads DTGVSQNPRHKITKRGQNVTFRCDPISEHNRLYWYRQTLGQGPEFLTYFQNEAQLEKSRLLSDRFSAERPKGSFSTLEIQRTEQGDSAMYLCASSFTGQTYEQYFGPGTRLTVT.

The rearrangement links TRBV7-6 to TRBJ1-3, with D possibly being TRBD1 (5 bases). The CDR3 runs 14 residues. Trimming took 1 base from V and 6 from J, leaving 10 bases between them. CDR1 is SGHVS, CDR2 FNYEAQ, per germline. In DNA, the CDR3 is TGTGCCAGCAGCTTAGTTCAGGGAGAAAACACCATATATTTT. Amino acids: CASSLVQGENTIYF.

Concerning this clone: This CDR3 is also generated by other DNA sequences in the sample. The chain carries TRBV30 and TRBJ2-7; 11 nucleotides line up with TRBD2. Germline V lookup: CDR1 GTSNPN, CDR2 SVGIG (reference sequence). V shed 6 bases, J shed 1 base, and the junction held 2 bases outside the gene matches. There are 13 residues in the CDR3. This CDR3 is CACRTSGSYEQYF. DNA of the CDR3: TGTGCCTGCCGGACTAGCGGGTCCTACGAGCAGTACTTC.

The J gene is TRBJ2-1, the V gene TRBV9, with TRBD1 matching 8 bases. V was pared by 0 bases and J by 3 bases, with 2 bases of the junction left unmatched. The CDR3 has 15 amino acids. Germline assignment: CDR1 SGDLS and CDR2 YYNGEE. CDR3 sequence: CASSVGGQDYNEQFF. The CDR3 DNA reads as TGTGCCAGCAGCGTAGGGGGACAGGACTACAATGAGCAGTTCTTC.

This chain connects TRBV5-1 to TRBJ2-3; the D gene could be TRBD1 or TRBD2 (5 bases each). V dropped 3 bases and J dropped 3 bases, with 20 bases sitting between them. This CDR3 has 17 residues. The germline gives CDR1 SGHRS, CDR2 YFSETQ. The CDR3 reads CASSWGSPSWGTDTQYF. The CDR3 region has the DNA TGCGCCAGCAGCTGGGGGTCGCCGTCCTGGGGAACAGATACGCAGTATTTT.

The chain uses TRBV28 and TRBJ2-7; 8 bases align to TRBD1. Germline V lookup: CDR1 MDHEN, CDR2 SYDVKM. The length of the CDR3 is 15 residues. V shed 5 bases, J shed 2 bases, and the junction held 8 bases outside the gene matches. The chain's CDR3 is CASSPGTGATYEQYF. For the CDR3, the DNA is TGTGCCAGCAGTCCCGGGACAGGAGCTACCTACGAGCAGTACTTC.

The chain employs TRBV5-8 and TRBJ1-1; D remains ambiguous. Deletions cut 2 bases from V and 7 bases from J, with 12 bases between. Germline-derived CDR1 and CDR2 are SGHTS and YDEGEE. CDR3 length equals 13 residues. This CDR3 is CASSFMSPYEAFF. The CDR3 DNA reads as TGTGCCAGCAGCTTTATGTCTCCCTATGAAGCTTTCTTT.

The rearrangement joins TRBV11-2 to TRBJ1-3, with D possibly TRBD1 on 6 matching bases. V lost 1 base and J 0 bases, leaving 13 bases between the germline ends. CDR1 is SGHAT and CDR2 is FQNNGV in the germline V gene. The CDR3 extends over 17 amino acids. The CDR3 nucleotides read TGTGCCAGCAGCTTAGTAAGGGGGTTTGGCTCTGGAAACACCATATATTTT. It translates to CASSLVRGFGSGNTIYF.

The V call is TRBV5-1, the J call TRBJ2-7; a weak D match, TRBD1 (7 bases). Germline-derived CDR1 and CDR2 are SGHRS and YFSETQ. This CDR3 region has 15 residues. Deletions cut 4 bases from V and 2 bases from J, with 16 bases between. CDR3 loop: CASSVDREVTYEQYF. CDR3 sequence (DNA): TGCGCCAGCAGCGTAGACAGGGAGGTTACCTACGAGCAGTACTTC.

Points on this clone: Compared with germline, one end of the junction differs, possibly owing to a read error. The chain is built from TRBV19 and TRBJ2-2; 11 positions agree with TRBD2. CDR1 and CDR2 from the germline V gene are LNHDA and SQIVND (reference sequence). The CDR3 loop spans 14 amino acids. The DNA for the CDR3 is TGTGCCGGTAGCGGGGGGGCGAACACCGGGGAGCTGTTTTTT. Amino acids: CAGSGGANTGELFF.

The chain recombines TRBV2 with TRBJ2-5; 16 bases are shared with TRBD2. The junction had 11 bases not matched to a gene; V was cut back by 2 bases and J by 2 bases. CDR1 and CDR2 from the germline V gene are SNHLY and FYNNEI. The CDR3 length is 20 residues. The CDR3 is CASSETPGLAGGPGQETQYF. CDR3 bases: TGTGCCAGCAGTGAAACACCGGGACTAGCGGGAGGGCCGGGACAAGAGACCCAGTACTTC. The variable domain in full, completed from reference TRBV2 and TRBJ2-5, reads EPEVTQTPSHQVTQMGQEVILRCVPISNHLYFYWYRQILGQKVEFLVSFYNNEISEKSEIFDDQFSVERPDGSNFTLKIRSTKLEDSAMYFCASSETPGLAGGPGQETQYFGPGTRLLVL.

The CDR3 spells CASSYSTGANIQYF. The CDR3 DNA follows: TGTGCCAGCAGTTACTCGACAGGGGCGAACATTCAGTACTTC. V is TRBV6-5 and J is TRBJ2-4, with TRBD1 matching 8 bases. Trimming cost V 0 bases and J 7 bases; bases outside gene matches: 2. CDR3 length equals 14 residues. Germline values: CDR1 MNHEY, CDR2 SVGAGI.

This sequence joins TRBV27 and TRBJ1-4, with TRBD1 identical over 10 bases. J gave up 7 bases and V 8 bases, and 4 bases lay outside the gene matches. The CDR3 extends over 13 amino acids. Germline loops: CDR1 MNHEY, CDR2 SMNVEV (reference sequence). The CDR3 region has the DNA TGTGCCAGCGGGGGACAGGGGAGTGAAAAACTGTTTTTT. Amino acid sequence: CASGGQGSEKLFF.

The chain links TRBV11-3 to TRBJ1-1; D perhaps matches TRBD1 (6 bases). The CDR3 has 16 amino acids. The ends were cut back, 3 bases at V and 3 bases at J, with 17 bases in the middle. Germline V gene lookup returns CDR1 SGHNT and CDR2 YENEEA. CDR3 sequence: CASSFLQGRVDTEAFF. CDR3 coding DNA: TGTGCCAGCAGCTTTCTGCAGGGGCGCGTGGACACTGAAGCTTTCTTT.

This clone showed up just once. The J gene is TRBJ2-2, the V gene TRBV7-9; 14 positions agree with TRBD2. Losses at the gene ends were 5 bases for V and 5 bases for J; bases not matched to a gene: 13. This CDR3 is 19 amino acids long. Germline loops: CDR1 SEHNR, CDR2 FQNEAQ (reference sequence). The CDR3 loop reads CASSPQTSGRAGGTGELFF. CDR3 bases: TGTGCCAGCAGCCCGCAGACTAGCGGGAGGGCCGGGGGTACCGGGGAGCTGTTTTTT.